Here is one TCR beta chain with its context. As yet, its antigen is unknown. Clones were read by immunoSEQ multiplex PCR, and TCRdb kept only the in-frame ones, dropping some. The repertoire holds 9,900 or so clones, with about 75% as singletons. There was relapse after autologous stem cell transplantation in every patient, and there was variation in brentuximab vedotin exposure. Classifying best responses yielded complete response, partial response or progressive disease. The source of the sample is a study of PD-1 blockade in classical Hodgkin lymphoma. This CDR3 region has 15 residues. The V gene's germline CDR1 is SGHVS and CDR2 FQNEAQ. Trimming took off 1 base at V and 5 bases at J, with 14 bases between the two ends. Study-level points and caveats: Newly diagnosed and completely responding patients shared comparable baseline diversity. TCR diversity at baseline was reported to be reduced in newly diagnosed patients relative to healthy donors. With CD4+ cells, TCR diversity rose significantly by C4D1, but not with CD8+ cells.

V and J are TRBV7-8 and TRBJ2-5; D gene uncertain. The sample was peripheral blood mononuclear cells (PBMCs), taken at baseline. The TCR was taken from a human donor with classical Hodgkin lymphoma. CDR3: CASSLVENLVETQYF. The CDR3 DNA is TGTGCCAGCAGCTTAGTGGAGAACCTTGTTGAGACCCAGTACTTC. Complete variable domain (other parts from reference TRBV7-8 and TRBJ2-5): GAGVSQSPRYKVAKRGQDVALRCDPISGHVSLFWYQQALGQGPEFLTYFQNEAQLDKSGLPSDRFFAERPEGSVSTLKIQRTQQEDSAVYLCASSLVENLVETQYFGPGTRLLVL.